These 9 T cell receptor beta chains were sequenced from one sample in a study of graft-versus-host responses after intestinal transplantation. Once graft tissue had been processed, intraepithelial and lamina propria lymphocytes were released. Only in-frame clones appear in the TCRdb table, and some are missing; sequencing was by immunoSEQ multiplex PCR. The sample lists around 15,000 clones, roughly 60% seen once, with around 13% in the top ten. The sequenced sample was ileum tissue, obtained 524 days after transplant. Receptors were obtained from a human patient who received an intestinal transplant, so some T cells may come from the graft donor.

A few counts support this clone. The CDR3 protein is CASSRRTGNNEKLFF. The CDR3 coding sequence is TGTGCCAGCAGCCGCCGGACGGGAAATAATGAAAAACTGTTTTTT. The chain uses TRBV7-2 and TRBJ1-4, with no clear D. The CDR3 sequence is 15 residues long. V lost 5 bases to trimming and J lost 4 bases, with 14 bases between them. Looked up from germline, CDR1 is SGHTA and CDR2 is FQGNSA.

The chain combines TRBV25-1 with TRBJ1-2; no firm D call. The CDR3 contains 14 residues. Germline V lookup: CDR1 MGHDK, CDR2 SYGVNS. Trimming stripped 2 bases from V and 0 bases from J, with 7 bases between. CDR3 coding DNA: TGTGCCAGCAGTGAAACGGGGTCTAACTATGGCTACACCTTC. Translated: CASSETGSNYGYTF.

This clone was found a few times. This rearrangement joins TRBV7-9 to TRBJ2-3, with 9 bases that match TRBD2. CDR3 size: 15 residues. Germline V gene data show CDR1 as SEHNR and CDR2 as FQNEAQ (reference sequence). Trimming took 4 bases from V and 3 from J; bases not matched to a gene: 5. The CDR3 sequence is CASSSRGGSTDTQYF. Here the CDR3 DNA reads TGTGCCAGCAGCTCGCGGGGGGGCTCAACAGATACGCAGTATTTT.

The chain's CDR3 is CSVDTRTGEQYF. CDR3 bases: TGCAGCGTTGATACTCGTACGGGCGAGCAGTACTTC. The rearrangement links TRBV29-1 to TRBJ2-7; no reliable D call. This CDR3 contains 12 residues. Between the trimmed V and J ends, which lost 3 bases and 6 bases, there was a span of 12 bases. Germline V lookup: CDR1 SQVTM, CDR2 ANQGSEA.

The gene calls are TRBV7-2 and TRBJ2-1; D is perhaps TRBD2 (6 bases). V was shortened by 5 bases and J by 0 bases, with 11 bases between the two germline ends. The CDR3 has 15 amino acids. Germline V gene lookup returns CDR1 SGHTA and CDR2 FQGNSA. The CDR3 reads CASSPDYGSYNEQFF. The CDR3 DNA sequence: TGTGCCAGCAGCCCGGACTACGGCTCCTACAATGAGCAGTTCTTC. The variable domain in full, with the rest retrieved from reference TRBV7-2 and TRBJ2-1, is GAGVSQSPSNKVTEKGKDVELRCDPISGHTALYWYRQSLGQGLEFLIYFQGNSAPDKSGLPSDRFSAERTGGSVSTLTIQRTQQEDSAVYLCASSPDYGSYNEQFFGPGTRLTVL.

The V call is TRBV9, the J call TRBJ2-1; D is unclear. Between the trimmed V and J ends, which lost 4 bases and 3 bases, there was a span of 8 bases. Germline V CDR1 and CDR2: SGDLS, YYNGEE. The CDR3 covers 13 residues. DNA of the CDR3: TGTGCCAGCAGCCCCCGAGGCTACAATGAGCAGTTCTTC. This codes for CASSPRGYNEQFF.

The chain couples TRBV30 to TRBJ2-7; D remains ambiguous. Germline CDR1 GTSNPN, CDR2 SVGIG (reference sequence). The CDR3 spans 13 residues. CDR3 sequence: CASSGSTYYEQYF. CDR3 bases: TGTGCTTCATCCGGGTCCACCTACTACGAGCAGTACTTC.

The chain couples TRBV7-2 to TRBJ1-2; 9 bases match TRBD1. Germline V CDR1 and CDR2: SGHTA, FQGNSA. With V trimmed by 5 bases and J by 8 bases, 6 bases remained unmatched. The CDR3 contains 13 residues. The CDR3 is CASSNRGLEGYTF. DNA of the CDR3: TGTGCCAGCAGCAACAGGGGGCTTGAAGGCTACACCTTC.

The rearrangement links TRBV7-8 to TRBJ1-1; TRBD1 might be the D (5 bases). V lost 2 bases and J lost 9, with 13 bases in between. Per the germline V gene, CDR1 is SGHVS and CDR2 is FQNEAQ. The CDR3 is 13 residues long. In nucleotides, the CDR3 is TGTGCCAGCAGCTTACGGGGGAGCCTGAAAGCTTTCTTT. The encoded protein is CASSLRGSLKAFF.